These T cell receptor beta chains were read from a single sample in a study of human T cells and chemical hapten exposure. From the RACE reads, TCRdb called clonotypes with MiXCR, one entry per CDR3 protein. The repertoire holds about 120,000 distinct CDR3 sequences, with about 11% as singletons. Material: whole blood, obtained in connection with sensitization to the hapten diphenylcyclopropenone (DPC). The receptors originated from a woman in her fifties or sixties with alopecia areata. Some clones in this sample may be carry-over from other donors' samples. The CDR3 runs from the conserved cysteine through the conserved F or W. The D gene is left open where the match is weak. Clone size is given for some rows only: seen once, a few or many times, or a class if the clone is expanded.

d_gene	abundance	v_gene	j_gene	CDR3nt	CDR3aa
-	many	TRBV20-1	TRBJ2-3	TGCAGTGCCGGAAGCGGAAGAGACACAGATACGCAGTATTTT	CSAGSGRDTDTQYF
-	-	TRBV9	TRBJ2-7	TGTGCCAGCAGCGTAGCCGCCGAGTCCTACGAGCAGTACTTC	CASSVAAESYEQYF
TRBD1	few	TRBV7-2	TRBJ2-1	TGTGCCAGCAGCCCTCCCCGGACAGGGCTGGGTGAGCAGTTCTTC	CASSPPRTGLGEQFF
-	few	TRBV4-1	TRBJ1-2	TGCGCCAGCAGCCTCCGGGACGCCCGAGACGATGGCTACACCTTC	CASSLRDARDDGYTF
-	few	TRBV7-2	TRBJ2-1	TGTGCCAGCAGCCCTAGCGCCTACTTTTATGAGCAGTTCTTC	CASSPSAYFYEQFF
-	many	TRBV5-1	TRBJ2-7	TGCGCCAGCAGTGGCGGCAGGCTCGAGCAGTACTTC	CASSGGRLEQYF
-	-	TRBV7-7	TRBJ2-3	TGTGCCAGCAGCTTAGGGCTAGCCTCAGATACGCAGTATTTT	CASSLGLASDTQYF
-	many	TRBV15	TRBJ2-7	TGTGCCACCAGCAGAGATGGGACTTCCTACGAGCAGTACTTC	CATSRDGTSYEQYF
TRBD1	-	TRBV20-1	TRBJ1-2	TGCAGTGCCCGGATCCTAGACAGGGGCCCCTATGGCTACACCTTC	CSARILDRGPYGYTF
-	-	TRBV6-2/TRBV6-3	TRBJ2-3	TGTGCCAGCAGCGACGGGGTGAGTCTGCATTTT	CASSDGVSLHF
TRBD2	-	TRBV2	TRBJ2-5	TGTGCCAGCACCCGACCTGGACTAGCGGGGGAAGAGACCCAGTACTTC	CASTRPGLAGEETQYF
TRBD1	-	TRBV2	TRBJ2-3	TGTGCCAGCAACGGACAGGGCCCAGATACGCAGTATTTT	CASNGQGPDTQYF
-	few	TRBV5-8	TRBJ1-1	TGTGCCAGCAGCTCCCTCTACATGAACACTGAAGCTTTCTTT	CASSSLYMNTEAFF
-	many	TRBV3-1	TRBJ2-3	TGTGCCAGCAGCCAAGCTATTTGGACAGATACGCAGTATTTT	CASSQAIWTDTQYF
-	few	TRBV27	TRBJ2-5	TGTGCCAGCAGTTCGACCCAGGCCCAAGAGACCCAGTACTTC	CASSSTQAQETQYF
-	-	TRBV18	TRBJ1-6	TGTGCCAGCTCATCGTCCGGGACCCCGGAGGGGAATTCACCCCTCCACTTT	CASSSSGTPEGNSPLHF
-	-	TRBV2	TRBJ2-5	TGTGCCAGCAGTCGGGAGTCCCCCCAAGAGACCCAGTACTTC	CASSRESPQETQYF
-	few	TRBV27	TRBJ2-1	TGTGCCAGCAGTGTGAGTGGTTTGAGCTCCTACAATGAGCAGTTCTTC	CASSVSGLSSYNEQFF
-	many	TRBV12-3/TRBV12-4	TRBJ2-1	TGTGCCAGCAGTATCCCGGGCAACAATGAGCAGTTCTTC	CASSIPGNNEQFF
-	-	TRBV24-1	TRBJ1-5	TGTGCCACCAGTCCAAATAGCAATCAGCCCCAGCATTTT	CATSPNSNQPQHF
-	-	TRBV5-4	TRBJ2-1	TGTGCCAGCAGCTTGGAGACTGGGGACAACAATGAGCAGTTCTTC	CASSLETGDNNEQFF
TRBD2	-	TRBV9	TRBJ2-1	TGTGCCAGCAGCGGGTCCGGGACTAGCGGGAGGGCCGGCCATGAGCAGTTCTTC	CASSGSGTSGRAGHEQFF
TRBD2	few	TRBV11-2	TRBJ2-3	TGTGCCAGCAGCTCCCGACTAGCGGGAGTTACAGATACGCAGTATTTT	CASSSRLAGVTDTQYF
-	few	TRBV15	TRBJ2-1	TGTGCCACCAGCAGAGCAAGAGACATAAGTGAGCAGTTCTTC	CATSRARDISEQFF
TRBD2	-	TRBV6-2/TRBV6-3	TRBJ2-1	TGTGCCGGGGGGGATCCCGGGGATTTAGGGCAGTTCTTC	CAGGDPGDLGQFF
-	many	TRBV12-3/TRBV12-4	TRBJ2-2	TGTGCCAGCAGTTCTCCCTACGCGAGCGGGGAGCTGTTTTTT	CASSSPYASGELFF
TRBD2	few	TRBV18	TRBJ2-5	TGTGCCAGCTCACCACGGACTAGCGGGAGAGCAGAGACCCAGTACTTC	CASSPRTSGRAETQYF
TRBD1	many	TRBV29-1	TRBJ1-2	TGCAGCGTTGAAGGACAGGGGGCGGGAGACTATGGCTACACCTTC	CSVEGQGAGDYGYTF
-	few	TRBV7-3	TRBJ1-1	TGTGCCAGCAGCCAAAATTCAGGGTCTGAAGCTTTCTTT	CASSQNSGSEAFF
-	few	TRBV9	TRBJ2-3	TGTGCCAGCAATCCAGGGACCACAGATACGCAGTATTTT	CASNPGTTDTQYF
-	-	TRBV6-5	TRBJ2-3	TGTGCCAGCAGTTCAATGGCGGCCACAGATACGCAGTATTTT	CASSSMAATDTQYF
-	-	TRBV18	TRBJ2-1	TGTGCCAGCTCACCCGGGACTGCCGCCTACAATGAGCAGTTCTTC	CASSPGTAAYNEQFF
TRBD1	-	TRBV12-3/TRBV12-4	TRBJ2-2	TGTGCCAGCAGTTCGACAGGGCCGAACACCGGGGAGCTGTTTTTT	CASSSTGPNTGELFF
-	many	TRBV7-9	TRBJ2-7	TGTGCCAGCAGCTTAACGACGGATAAGCAGTACTTC	CASSLTTDKQYF
-	many	TRBV9	TRBJ1-1	TGTGCCAGCAGCCCCCGCTTGGCAGGGGCGAGGGCTGAAGCTTTCTTT	CASSPRLAGARAEAFF
-	-	TRBV27	TRBJ2-5	TGTGCCAGCAGTTACAGACAGGCGGCCGGAGAGACCCAGTACTTC	CASSYRQAAGETQYF
-	few	TRBV19	TRBJ1-2	TGTGCCAGTACCCAGACAGGAAACTATGGCTACACCTTC	CASTQTGNYGYTF
-	-	TRBV24-1	TRBJ1-6	TGTGCCACCAGTGTGGGACCCAGCTTT	CATSVGPSF
-	few	TRBV5-1	TRBJ2-5	TGCGCCAGCAGCGCCACGGTTCGAAAAGAGACCCAGTACTTC	CASSATVRKETQYF
TRBD2	-	TRBV6-5	TRBJ2-2	TGTGCCAGCAGTTACCTAGCGGGGAACACCGGGGAGCTGTTTTTT	CASSYLAGNTGELFF
-	many	TRBV28	TRBJ2-4	TGTGCCAGCAGCTCCCTACATGGGGTAATGAACATTCAGTACTTC	CASSSLHGVMNIQYF
-	many	TRBV12-3/TRBV12-4	TRBJ2-7	TGTGCCAGCAGTTTATCCGGGAACGAGCAGTACTTC	CASSLSGNEQYF
-	-	TRBV9	TRBJ2-3	TGTGCCAGCAGCGTAGTTGGAATCGCAGATACGCAGTATTTT	CASSVVGIADTQYF
-	-	TRBV20-1	TRBJ1-1	TGCAGTGCTAGAGATCGATACATCAACACTGAAGCTTTCTTT	CSARDRYINTEAFF
TRBD1	-	TRBV7-2	TRBJ1-1	TGTGCCAGCAGCCCAAGAACAGGGGCCGGAACTGAAGTTTTCTTT	CASSPRTGAGTEVFF
-	many	TRBV14	TRBJ2-1	TGTGCCAGCAGCCAAGAGGCCCGAGGCAATGAGCAGTTCTTC	CASSQEARGNEQFF
TRBD2	-	TRBV10-2	TRBJ2-7	TGCGCCAGCAGGACCGGGACTAGCGGTTACGAGCAGTACTTC	CASRTGTSGYEQYF
-	few	TRBV7-6	TRBJ1-1	TGTGCCAGCAGCTTATCGTCCACCATGAACACTGAAGCTTTCTTT	CASSLSSTMNTEAFF
TRBD1	few	TRBV20-1	TRBJ1-1	TGCAGTGCTAGACCAGGGGGCACTGAAGCTTTCTTT	CSARPGGTEAFF
TRBD1	many	TRBV28	TRBJ1-5	TGTGCCAGCAGTAAGACAGGGGCAGATCAGCCCCAGCATTTT	CASSKTGADQPQHF
TRBD2	-	TRBV29-1	TRBJ2-5	TGCAGCGTTCGCGGGGGGTCGGGAGAAGAGACCCAGTACTTC	CSVRGGSGEETQYF
TRBD1	-	TRBV5-6	TRBJ2-3	TGTGCCAGCAGGTGGACAGGGACAGATACGCAGTATTTT	CASRWTGTDTQYF
-	many	TRBV20-1	TRBJ1-2	TGCAGTGCTAGAGTACCACTCTCCAACAGTGGCTACACCTTC	CSARVPLSNSGYTF
TRBD1	few	TRBV6-5	TRBJ1-1	TGTGCCAGCAGTTCCCGAGGGACTTACAGGGGGCGGCCCAGAGAAGCTTTCTTT	CASSSRGTYRGRPREAFF
TRBD1	few	TRBV12-3/TRBV12-4	TRBJ2-4	TGTGCCAGCAGCCGGACAGGGGGCCAAAACATTCAGTACTTC	CASSRTGGQNIQYF
TRBD1	many	TRBV12-3/TRBV12-4	TRBJ2-3	TGTGCCAGCAGGTGGACAGGGGGCGCTTATACGCAGTATTTT	CASRWTGGAYTQYF
-	many	TRBV12-3/TRBV12-4	TRBJ2-1	TGTGCCAGCAGCACTATATTAGAGCAGTTCTTC	CASSTILEQFF
TRBD1	-	TRBV2	TRBJ1-1	TGTGCCAGCAGTGTTGACAGGGGATCTGAAGCTTTCTTT	CASSVDRGSEAFF
TRBD2	-	TRBV5-1	TRBJ2-1	TGCGCCAGCAGTCGAGGGACTAATAACAATGAGCAGTTCTTC	CASSRGTNNNEQFF
-	-	TRBV5-6	TRBJ1-6	TGTGCCAGCAGCTCTACGGGGGGGATCAATATTGATTCACCCCTCCACTTT	CASSSTGGINIDSPLHF